This TCR beta chain was observed in a study of blood T cells in healthy people across ages (dated by TCRdb to 2014 to 2015). General notes on the study: Template switching captured roughly one uniquely barcoded TCR beta cDNA molecule per two T cells in model experiments. Using deep sequencing normalized with unique cDNA molecular identifiers, the study measured how TCR beta repertoire diversity changes with age. The donors were divided into four age groups: young (average around 17 years), middle-aged (almost 40), aged (roughly 60) and long-lived (roughly 82). To avoid experimental bias, donors of different ages were randomly spread across the sequencing lanes. Two additional independent replicas of 1 million unique cDNA reads from the same blood draw were analyzed for two donors (one aged 18 to 29 and one aged 80 or older).

Systemically healthy Caucasian individuals from Russia, 39 in total and aged 6 to 90 years, were included as donors. Each donor gave around 9.9 milliliters of peripheral blood, collected into EDTA-treated Vacutainer tubes. Ficoll-Paque density-gradient centrifugation was used to isolate PBMCs, with at least 6 million obtained per sample. Total RNA, at least 5 micrograms per sample, was extracted from PBMCs with Trizol reagent. For every donor, an aliquot of PBMCs went through flow cytometry to measure the percentages of naive CD45RAhigh/CD27high T cells. Broad study findings and their caveats: There was a strong correlation between observed TCR beta diversity and the percentage of naive T cells measured by flow cytometry. Since profiling was done on bulk unsorted PBMCs, naive and antigen-experienced compartments could not be conclusively compared. Observed TCR beta diversity per million T cells fell roughly linearly with age, and a significant reduction was already apparent by age roughly 40. The CMV infection status of donors was not known, potentially confounding age-related changes in expanded clonotypes. The long-lived group showed more naive CD4+ T cells, fewer expanded clones and increased TCR diversity than the aged group, suggesting age selection. Estimates of total diversity based on one million sequenced T cells were regarded as lower bounds and as underestimates.

The cysteine opens and the phenylalanine closes a CDR3 of 17 amino acids. The kept DNA is CDR3 alone, 51 bases in frame from the first base. The germline V and J ends show losses of 2 bases and 6 bases respectively, and no gene match explains 13 bases of the junction. CDR1 and CDR2, per the germline V gene, are SGHRS and YFSETQ. This clonotype has a single count. Its antigen is currently not known. No much larger clone exists at a distance of one base, and base qualities are not known. A lone read gives weak evidence. The library was built by means of 5' RACE. Instrument used: Illumina HiSeq 2500. A second about 7 to 12 cycle PCR used a sample-barcoded 5' primer and a J-beta primer mix. Each TCR beta cDNA molecule received a unique molecular identifier from a template-switch 5' adaptor carrying 12 random nucleotides. Each sample yielded at least 3 million CDR3-containing paired-end reads. First-strand cDNA was synthesized from all RNA with the Mint cDNA synthesis kit, primed by a TRBC-specific oligonucleotide. All cDNA was treated with uracil-DNA glycosylase and then went through a first 18-cycle PCR with the universal primers M1SS and BC2_uni_R. In the paper's pipeline: For normalization, 1 million high-quality reads were randomly selected from each sample, with every read carrying a distinct molecular identifier. Instead of being binned into consensus sequences, reads with shared molecular identifiers were discarded. MiTCR, run with a Q25 quality threshold and the strictest error-elimination algorithm, handled CDR3 identification, clonotype clustering and error correction. A nonparametric unseen species model with Euler transformation was used to estimate lower-bound total TCR beta diversity. TCRdb cleaned the public reads at Q25 with fastp, built clones with MiXCR and kept in-frame beta chains. Entries are consolidated by CDR3 protein sequence, retaining the most common genes and DNA. V and J calls and clone size were set by TCRdb, not the authors. This sample gives fewer than 950,000 distinct CDR3 sequences in total; roughly 35% of them show up just once. The ten largest clonotypes hold roughly 13% of the sample.

Here the chain combines TRBV5-1 and TRBJ1-5; 8 nucleotides in the junction match TRBD1. Specimen: blood. The receptor comes from a man younger than 35 in good health. The CDR3 reads CASSFAPGQGEGQPQHF. The bases are TGCGCCAGCAGCTTCGCCCCTGGACAGGGCGAAGGTCAGCCCCAGCATTTT.